A single T cell receptor beta chain is shown here with its context. The antigen is not known. This specimen belongs to a study of cytomegalovirus exposure and HLA in healthy donors. Study-wide findings and caveats: Exclusion applied to some V segments, including TRBV6-2 and TRBV6-3, as they were indistinguishable.

PCR employed 60 Vbeta and 13 Jbeta primers. Method: immunoSEQ multiplex PCR; TCRdb's copy keeps in-frame clones and lacks some. The repertoire holds about 120,000 clones, with roughly 82% as singletons. CDR3 length: 16 amino acids. The V gene lost 1 base and the J gene lost 2 bases, with 14 bases spanning the gap. Germline loops: CDR1 KGHSH, CDR2 LQKENI. The TCR sequence derives from a woman under 30 in good health and CMV-seronegative. This chain joins TRBV18 and TRBJ1-1; D is perhaps TRBD1 (6 bases). Sequenced sample: PBMCs. CDR3 DNA: TGTGCCAGCTCACCACAACCGACAGGATTTAACACTGAAGCTTTCTTT. As protein: CASSPQPTGFNTEAFF.